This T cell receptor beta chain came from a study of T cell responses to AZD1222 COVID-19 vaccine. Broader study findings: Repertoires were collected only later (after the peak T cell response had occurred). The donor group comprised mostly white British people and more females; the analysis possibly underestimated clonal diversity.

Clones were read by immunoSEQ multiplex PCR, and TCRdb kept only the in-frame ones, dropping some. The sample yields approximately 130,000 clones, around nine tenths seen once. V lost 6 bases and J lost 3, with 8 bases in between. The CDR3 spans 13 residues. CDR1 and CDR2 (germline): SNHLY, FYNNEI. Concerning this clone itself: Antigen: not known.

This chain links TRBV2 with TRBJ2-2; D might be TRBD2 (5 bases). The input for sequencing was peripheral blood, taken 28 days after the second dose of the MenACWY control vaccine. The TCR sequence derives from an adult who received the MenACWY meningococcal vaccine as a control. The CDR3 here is CASSLLDTGELFF. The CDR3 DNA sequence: TGTGCCAGCAGCCTACTAGACACCGGGGAGCTGTTTTTT.